Given below is one TCR beta chain in context. The data stem from a study of blood T cell repertoires in COVID-19. Across the whole study: Sites across the United States, Italy and Spain contributed samples from acute and convalescent COVID-19. T cells, B-cell-depleted T cells, or PBMCs provided the cDNA or gDNA that served as material.

Original processing methods: Estimated nucleated cell counts came from reference gene primer amplification. Assay used: immunoSEQ multiplex PCR; TCRdb lists only in-frame clones, some missing. That table is the source of V, J and clone size, and D and trimming were worked out from the DNA. The sample shows 130,000 or so clones, approximately 80% of them seen only once. Sequencing was performed on peripheral blood. The receptor comes from a man between 45 and 60 years old with acute or convalescent COVID-19.

CDR3 residues: CASTPGTSGGPHEQFF. CDR3 DNA: TGCGCCAGCACCCCCGGGACTAGCGGGGGCCCCCATGAGCAGTTCTTC. The gene calls are TRBV5-1 and TRBJ2-1; 14 bases line up with TRBD2. The CDR3 contains 16 residues. The germline V gene has CDR1 SGHRS and CDR2 YFSETQ. With 6 bases clipped from V and 8 bases from J, the junction kept 10 bases outside the gene matches.